Each of the 10 T cell receptor beta chains below was sequenced from the same sample in a study of T-cell reconstitution after alpha-beta-depleted transplantation in children. A TCRbeta library incorporating unique molecular identifiers was prepared. TCRdb used MiXCR to reprocess the PCR reads, holding one entry per CDR3 protein. Of 500,000 to 650,000 distinct CDR3 sequences in the sample, 10% to 15% were seen once. The sequencing here drew on PBMCs, mostly from graft donor cells, taken 360 days after TCRalphabeta/CD19-depleted stem cell transplant. The receptors were gathered from a male patient aged 10 to 17 who had a stem cell transplant for acute myeloid leukemia, so the T cells may come from the graft donor.

At least ten counts were recorded for this clonotype. The rearrangement joins TRBV29-1 to TRBJ2-3, with 10 bases identical to TRBD2. Germline V gives CDR1 SQVTM, CDR2 ANQGSEA. CDR3 length: 15 amino acids. The V and J ends lost 6 bases and 1 base, in that order; junction bases with no gene match: 7. This CDR3 is CSVAPGLAGTDTQYF. In DNA, the CDR3 is TGCAGCGTGGCCCCCGGACTAGCGGGCACAGATACGCAGTATTTT.

This clonotype has only a few counts. V is TRBV5-1 and J is TRBJ2-4, with D possibly being TRBD1 (5 bases). CDR1 and CDR2 (germline): SGHRS, YFSETQ. The CDR3 is 19 residues long. Trimming shortened V by 0 bases and J by 0 bases, and 19 bases separated the two germline ends. CDR3 in DNA: TGCGCCAGCAGCTTGGTGATCCAGGGTTCTCGGTTAGCCAAAAACATTCAGTACTTC. This sequence encodes CASSLVIQGSRLAKNIQYF.

This clonotype was counted many times. This chain joins TRBV20-1 and TRBJ2-3, with TRBD2 matching 9 bases. Germline CDR1 and CDR2: DFQATT and SNEGSKA (reference sequence). The length of the CDR3 is 15 residues. V dropped 4 bases and J dropped 2; count of bases not matched to a gene: 7. The CDR3 sequence is CSANQPGLATDTQYF. Here the CDR3 DNA reads TGCAGTGCTAATCAACCGGGACTAGCCACAGATACGCAGTATTTT.

This clonotype was seen at least ten times. The chain employs TRBV12-3 or TRBV12-4 and TRBJ1-3; D is ambiguous. This CDR3 comprises 15 residues. V gave up 5 bases and J gave up 1 base, with 12 bases separating them. CDR3 nucleotide sequence: TGTGCCAGCAGTCAGCCGTGGCAGTCTGGAAACACCATATATTTT. Protein sequence: CASSQPWQSGNTIYF.

This clonotype was picked up a small number of times. The chain links TRBV19 to TRBJ2-1, with TRBD2 identical over 12 bases. Looked up from germline, CDR1 is LNHDA and CDR2 is SQIVND (reference sequence). The CDR3 contains 16 residues. With 7 bases clipped from V and 6 bases from J, the junction kept 10 bases outside the gene matches. The CDR3 is CASIPTLAGGRNEQFF. The CDR3 region has the DNA TGTGCCAGTATCCCCACACTAGCGGGAGGACGCAATGAGCAGTTCTTC.

This clonotype was observed many times. The V and J genes are TRBV7-2 and TRBJ2-7; tentatively, D is TRBD1 or TRBD2 (5 bases each). Germline lookup yields CDR1 SGHTA and CDR2 FQGNSA. CDR3 length: 17 amino acids. V lost 1 base and J 4 bases, leaving 20 bases between the germline ends. CDR3 DNA: TGTGCCAGCAGCTTAGTAGCCGGGGCTTCGATGGGTTACGAGCAGTACTTC. Its translation is CASSLVAGASMGYEQYF.

This clonotype was detected only a few times. The CDR3 here is CASSLTSGVSDTQYF. CDR3 in DNA: TGTGCCAGCAGCTTAACTAGCGGTGTTTCAGATACGCAGTATTTT. This chain links TRBV7-2 with TRBJ2-3, with TRBD2 matching 8 bases. V shed 2 bases and J 4 bases; nucleotides not matched to a gene: 5. The CDR3 runs to 15 residues. Germline-derived CDR1 and CDR2 are SGHTA and FQGNSA. The entire variable domain, with the rest obtained from reference TRBV7-2 and TRBJ2-3, is as follows: GAGVSQSPSNKVTEKGKDVELRCDPISGHTALYWYRQSLGQGLEFLIYFQGNSAPDKSGLPSDRFSAERTGGSVSTLTIQRTQQEDSAVYLCASSLTSGVSDTQYFGPGTRLTVL.

This clonotype was picked up a small number of times. The CDR3 loop reads CSVGKGVYGYTF. DNA of the CDR3: TGCAGCGTTGGAAAGGGGGTCTATGGCTACACCTTC. The chain couples TRBV29-1 to TRBJ1-2, with D possibly matching TRBD1 (6 bases). With 4 bases removed from V and 4 bases from J, the gap between germline ends came to 10 bases. The CDR3 contains 12 residues. The germline gives CDR1 SQVTM, CDR2 ANQGSEA.

This clonotype was counted many times. This chain connects TRBV29-1 to TRBJ2-7; the match to TRBD2 covers 7 bases. Germline-derived CDR1 and CDR2 are SQVTM and ANQGSEA. The CDR3 is 13 amino acids. V lost 4 bases to trimming and J lost 3 bases; unmatched junction nucleotides: 6. CDR3 nucleotide sequence: TGCAGCGTTGTGGCAAGCGGGATCTACGAGCAGTACTTC. This codes for CSVVASGIYEQYF.

This clonotype came up a few times. This chain links TRBV7-6 with TRBJ2-1, with TRBD1 identical over 9 bases. Trimming took 7 bases from V and 8 from J; bases not matched to a gene: 21. The germline gives CDR1 SGHVS, CDR2 FNYEAQ. The CDR3 loop spans 18 amino acids. This CDR3 reads CASTPRTGAGTGRHEQFF. The CDR3 DNA is TGTGCCAGCACCCCCCGGACGGGTGCTGGGACAGGGAGGCATGAGCAGTTCTTC. The variable domain in full, completed from reference TRBV7-6 and TRBJ2-1, reads GAGVSQSPRYKVTKRGQDVALRCDPISGHVSLYWYRQALGQGPEFLTYFNYEAQQDKSGLPNDRFSAERPEGSISTLTIQRTEQRDSAMYRCASTPRTGAGTGRHEQFFGPGTRLTVL.